The 20 T cell receptor beta chains below were found in one sample sequenced in a study. TCRdb reprocessed the 5' RACE reads with MiXCR, giving one entry per CDR3 protein. Among more than 40,000 distinct CDR3 sequences listed, 29% were seen once. What was sequenced was memory CD4+ T cells sorted from a lymph node. This sample's subset: memory CD4+ T cells, CD4+CD45RO+CD25-. The receptor set was obtained from a female donor with breast cancer.

The genes are TRBV2 and TRBJ1-2; 9 bases are a match to TRBD1. The CDR3 is 14 amino acids. Germline loops: CDR1 SNHLY, CDR2 FYNNEI. The CDR3 DNA follows: TGTGCTACCAGGGGTCGGGACAGGGCATATGGCTACACCTTC. This sequence encodes CATRGRDRAYGYTF. Looking up the rest from reference TRBV2 and TRBJ1-2 gives the full variable domain: EPEVTQTPSHQVTQMGQEVILRCVPISNHLYFYWYRQILGQKVEFLVSFYNNEISEKSEIFDDQFSVERPDGSNFTLKIRSTKLEDSAMYFCATRGRDRAYGYTFGSGTRLTVV.

The chain couples TRBV12-5 to TRBJ1-1, with D maybe TRBD1 (6 bases). CDR1 and CDR2 (germline): LGHNT, FRNRAP. Trimming took off 5 bases at V and 4 bases at J, with 14 bases between the two ends. This CDR3 region has 14 residues. In DNA form, the CDR3 reads TGTGCTAGTGGTGCCACAGGGAAGGGCACTGAAGCTTTCTTT. The encoded protein is CASGATGKGTEAFF.

The chain carries TRBV5-8 and TRBJ1-6; perhaps TRBD1 as D (6 bases). The V end was cut by 3 bases, the J end by 10 bases, with 14 bases between. The germline V gene encodes CDR1 SGHTS and CDR2 YDEGEE. The CDR3 length is 14 residues. CDR3: CASSSNRDRSPLHF. DNA of the CDR3: TGTGCCAGCAGCTCAAACAGGGATCGATCACCCCTCCACTTT.

The rearrangement joins TRBV12-3 or TRBV12-4 to TRBJ2-3; TRBD2 agrees at 8 bases. CDR3 size: 15 residues. The ends lost 5 bases at V and 2 bases at J; junction bases unmatched: 6. Here the CDR3 reads CASSPFSGNTDTQYF. DNA of the CDR3: TGTGCCAGCAGTCCCTTTAGCGGGAACACAGATACGCAGTATTTT.

The V and J genes are TRBV5-1 and TRBJ2-5; 8 bases are a match to TRBD2. The CDR3 is 15 amino acids. CDR1 and CDR2 (germline): SGHRS, YFSETQ. Trimming cost V 4 bases and J 4 bases; bases outside gene matches: 9. Here the CDR3 DNA reads TGCGCCAGCAGCGGATCTCGGGGGGGGCGAGAGACCCAGTACTTC. Translating gives CASSGSRGGRETQYF.

This clonotype was recorded a few times. The J gene is TRBJ1-2, the V gene TRBV2; D is perhaps TRBD1 (5 bases). CDR3 length equals 14 residues. Germline V lookup: CDR1 SNHLY, CDR2 FYNNEI. Trimming shortened V by 3 bases and J by 3 bases, and 11 bases separated the two germline ends. CDR3 DNA: TGTGCCAGCAGTGATCCCAGGGCGGACTATGGCTACACCTTC. Residues: CASSDPRADYGYTF.

The sample holds a few counts of this clonotype. As DNA, the CDR3 is TGCAGTGCTACTTCCCTCTTTCTCAATGCAGGGGGCGCGGGGGCTTATAATTCACCCCTCCACTTT. As protein: CSATSLFLNAGGAGAYNSPLHF. The chain joins TRBV20-1 to TRBJ1-6, with 8 bases identical to TRBD1. CDR1 is DFQATT, CDR2 SNEGSKA, per germline (reference sequence). CDR3 length: 22 residues. After removal of 4 bases from V and 4 bases from J, the junction contained 27 bases not matched to a gene.

The J gene is TRBJ2-2, the V gene TRBV2; 13 nucleotides line up with TRBD2. The CDR3 covers 15 residues. Germline trimming cut 7 bases from V and 5 bases from J; bases unmatched to any gene: 4. Germline V gene data show CDR1 as SNHLY and CDR2 as FYNNEI. For the CDR3, the DNA is TGTGCCAGCACAACTAGCGGGGGGGGAACCGGGGAGCTGTTTTTT. Translation gives CASTTSGGGTGELFF.

This chain uses TRBV29-1 with TRBJ1-2; possibly TRBD1 for D (6 bases). Looked up from germline, CDR1 is SQVTM and CDR2 is ANQGSEA. V was shortened by 1 base and J by 4 bases, with 16 bases between the two germline ends. This CDR3 has 15 residues. CDR3 DNA sequence: TGCAGCGTTGAAGCCACACCAGGGGTTATCTATGGCTACACCTTC. Amino acid sequence: CSVEATPGVIYGYTF.

This clonotype was observed at least ten times. The rearrangement uses TRBV20-1 and TRBJ2-7; D possibly corresponds to TRBD2 (5 bases). The CDR3 has 18 amino acids. V was trimmed by 0 bases and J by 0 bases, leaving 21 bases between them. The germline V gene has CDR1 DFQATT and CDR2 SNEGSKA (reference sequence). The chain's CDR3 is CSARDQWWGAGGSYEQYF. CDR3 DNA sequence: TGCAGTGCTAGAGATCAATGGTGGGGTGCAGGAGGCTCCTACGAGCAGTACTTC.

The table lists this clonotype with a few counts. V gene TRBV24-1 combines with J gene TRBJ2-2; D could derive from TRBD1 or TRBD2 (5 bases each). The CDR3 extends over 16 amino acids. Trimming removed 0 bases from V and 2 bases from J, with 9 bases in between. Germline CDR1 and CDR2: KGHDR and SFDVKD. The DNA for the CDR3 is TGTGCCACCAGTGATTTGAGAGGGGACAACACCGGGGAGCTGTTTTTT. This translates into CATSDLRGDNTGELFF.

CDR3 protein: CASSETENPNTGELFF. CDR3 in DNA: TGTGCCAGCTCAGAAACAGAGAATCCGAACACCGGGGAGCTGTTTTTT. The rearrangement links TRBV18 to TRBJ2-2; no clear D. Germline CDR1 KGHSH, CDR2 LQKENI. CDR3 length: 16 amino acids. V lost 5 bases and J lost 0, with 13 bases in between.

Only a few counts were recorded for this clonotype. The chain uses TRBV3-1 and TRBJ2-4; D not certain. Trimming took off 4 bases at V and 6 bases at J, with 10 bases between the two ends. The CDR3 has 13 amino acids. CDR1 and CDR2 (germline): LGHDT, YNNKEL (reference sequence). This CDR3 reads CASSREGLNIQYF. CDR3 in DNA: TGTGCCAGCAGCCGAGAAGGGTTAAACATTCAGTACTTC.

In its sample, this clonotype was seen a few times. This chain connects TRBV28 to TRBJ2-2; D is unresolved. The CDR3 is 15 residues long. Germline CDR1 MDHEN, CDR2 SYDVKM. The V and J ends lost 3 bases and 1 base respectively, with 9 bases between them. CDR3 nucleotide sequence: TGTGCCAGCAGTTTCATTGCATGGAACACCGGGGAGCTGTTTTTT. Protein sequence: CASSFIAWNTGELFF.

This clonotype was observed once. The genes are TRBV28 and TRBJ1-4; tentatively, D is TRBD1 (5 bases). V dropped 2 bases and J dropped 0 bases, with 7 bases sitting between them. The CDR3 sequence is 15 residues long. Germline V gene lookup returns CDR1 MDHEN and CDR2 SYDVKM. The CDR3 sequence: CASSLGGTTNEKLFF. The CDR3 nucleotides read TGTGCCAGCAGTTTAGGGGGGACAACTAATGAAAAACTGTTTTTT. Combining the CDR3 with reference TRBV28 and TRBJ1-4 gives the whole variable domain DVKVTQSSRYLVKRTGEKVFLECVQDMDHENMFWYRQDPGLGLRLIYFSYDVKMKEKGDIPEGYSVSREKKERFSLILESASTNQTSMYLCASSLGGTTNEKLFFGSGTQLSVL.

The sample holds a few counts of this clonotype. The chain has TRBV27 and TRBJ1-1; no definite D call. CDR1 and CDR2 from the germline V gene are MNHEY and SMNVEV (reference sequence). The ends were cut back, 6 bases at V and 4 bases at J, with 6 bases in the middle. The CDR3 sequence is 11 residues long. The CDR3 here is CASSWGTEAFF. The CDR3 DNA reads TGTGCCAGCAGCTGGGGCACTGAAGCTTTCTTT.

The V and J genes are TRBV12-3 or TRBV12-4 and TRBJ2-3, with 12 bases that match TRBD2. The CDR3 is 14 residues long. The ends lost 8 bases at V and 4 bases at J; junction bases unmatched: 4. CDR3: CASRPSGGADTQYF. CDR3 in DNA: TGTGCCAGCCGTCCTAGCGGGGGGGCAGATACGCAGTATTTT.

In this sample, this clonotype turned up a few times. The V and J genes are TRBV5-1 and TRBJ2-3; a weak D match, TRBD2 (7 bases). Trimming took 5 bases from V and 5 from J, leaving 18 bases between them. The CDR3 totals 15 residues. Germline V lookup: CDR1 SGHRS, CDR2 YFSETQ. The CDR3 here is CASSPGASGRDTQYF. The CDR3 DNA is TGCGCCAGCAGTCCAGGGGCTAGCGGTAGAGATACGCAGTATTTT.

This clonotype was found many times. A junction boundary mismatches the germline segment, possibly from a read error. The chain joins TRBV7-7 to TRBJ2-3, with 7 bases matching TRBD2. CDR1 is SSHAT, CDR2 FNYEAQ, per germline (reference sequence). The CDR3 has 15 residues. CDR3 in amino acids: CASSPRAGRGDTQYF. The CDR3 DNA reads TGTGCTAGCAGCCCCCGAGCGGGGCGAGGAGATACGCAGTATTTT.

This chain links TRBV9 with TRBJ1-3; D remains unclear. Germline V gene data show CDR1 as SGDLS and CDR2 as YYNGEE. The CDR3 is 13 amino acids. V gave up 2 bases and J gave up 7 bases, with 10 bases separating them. The chain's CDR3 is CASSVGGRNTIYF. The CDR3 nucleotides are TGTGCCAGCAGCGTCGGAGGGCGGAACACCATATATTTT.